The 13 T cell receptor beta chains in this list originate from one sample, sequenced in a study of glioma-infiltrating T cells after dendritic cell vaccination. Sequencing used immunoSEQ multiplex PCR; TCRdb keeps in-frame clones, though not all of them. The sample comprises about 87,000 clones, around 90% of which are singletons, and under 4% rests with the top ten. The specimen comprised blood, sampled before dendritic cell vaccination. The receptors were gathered from a human donor with glioblastoma.

This chain connects TRBV6-1 to TRBJ1-1; D gene uncertain. Germline CDR1 MNHNS, CDR2 SASEGT. This CDR3 is 14 amino acids long. The V gene lost 5 bases and the J gene lost 0 bases, with 10 bases spanning the gap. Here the CDR3 DNA reads TGTGCCAGCAGTCCCGAGGCTATGAACACTGAAGCTTTCTTT. Residues: CASSPEAMNTEAFF.

The rearrangement links TRBV5-1 to TRBJ1-4, with 8 bases aligning to TRBD1. CDR1 is SGHRS and CDR2 is YFSETQ in the germline V gene. V gave up 3 bases and J gave up 6 bases; unmatched junction bases: 4. The CDR3 sequence is 14 residues long. In DNA, the CDR3 is TGCGCCAGCAGCTCCGACAGGGGAGATGAAAAACTGTTTTTT. Protein: CASSSDRGDEKLFF.

V usage is TRBV7-9 and J usage is TRBJ2-1; the D gene is possibly TRBD2 (7 bases). V was shortened by 1 base and J by 4 bases, with 11 bases between the two germline ends. CDR3 length equals 15 residues. Germline loops: CDR1 SEHNR, CDR2 FQNEAQ (reference sequence). The CDR3 protein is CASSLGGGFYNEQFF. CDR3 coding DNA: TGTGCCAGCAGCTTAGGGGGGGGCTTTTACAATGAGCAGTTCTTC.

The chain couples TRBV9 to TRBJ1-2, with a weak D call TRBD1 (5 bases). Germline lookup yields CDR1 SGDLS and CDR2 YYNGEE. Trimming stripped 1 base from V and 7 bases from J, with 14 bases between. The CDR3 loop spans 14 amino acids. CDR3 nucleotides: TGTGCCAGCAGCGTAACGGGGGATAGTAGTGGCTACACCTTC. Its translation: CASSVTGDSSGYTF.

The V call is TRBV10-3, the J call TRBJ1-2; D call uncertain. Trimming shortened V by 2 bases and J by 8 bases, and 12 bases separated the two germline ends. Germline lookup yields CDR1 ENHRY and CDR2 SYGVKD. The CDR3 is 13 residues long. In DNA form, the CDR3 reads TGTGCCATCAGTGAGCCGACAAGAGAGGGCTACACCTTC. Residues: CAISEPTREGYTF.

This chain joins TRBV5-1 and TRBJ2-3, with 7 positions matching TRBD2. Germline V gene data show CDR1 as SGHRS and CDR2 as YFSETQ. The V gene end was trimmed by 0 bases and the J gene end by 1 base; junction bases not matched to a gene: 5. The CDR3 length is 16 residues. The CDR3 region has the DNA TGCGCCAGCAGCTTGGGGGAAACTAGCGGCACAGATACGCAGTATTTT. Its protein product is CASSLGETSGTDTQYF.

The chain is built from TRBV2 and TRBJ1-2, with 8 bases matching TRBD1. Germline assignment: CDR1 SNHLY and CDR2 FYNNEI. This CDR3 region has 14 residues. V shed 6 bases, J shed 0 bases, and the junction held 3 bases outside the gene matches. CDR3 DNA sequence: TGTGCCAGCAGGGACAGGGTCCCTAACTATGGCTACACCTTC. It codes for CASRDRVPNYGYTF.

V gene TRBV6-5 combines with J gene TRBJ2-3, with a tentative D call TRBD2 (5 bases). Trimming took off 2 bases at V and 4 bases at J, with 13 bases between the two ends. There are 15 residues in the CDR3. Germline values: CDR1 MNHEY, CDR2 SVGAGI. CDR3 amino acids: CASSYQIGRADTQYF. CDR3 sequence (DNA): TGTGCCAGCAGTTACCAAATAGGGCGGGCAGATACGCAGTATTTT.

The chain has TRBV11-2 and TRBJ1-2; the match to TRBD1 covers 7 bases. V lost 7 bases and J lost 2; bases outside the gene matches: 10. CDR3 size: 15 residues. Looked up from germline, CDR1 is SGHAT and CDR2 is FQNNGV. This CDR3 reads CASTSQGVGNYGYTF. The CDR3 nucleotides are TGTGCCAGCACTTCCCAGGGGGTTGGGAACTATGGCTACACCTTC.

CDR3 sequence reads: CASSRRDRGIFHEQYF. The CDR3 nucleotides read TGTGCCAGTAGTCGGCGGGACAGGGGAATTTTCCACGAGCAGTACTTC. V gene TRBV19 combines with J gene TRBJ2-7, with TRBD1 matching over 10 bases. This CDR3 has 16 amino acids. Germline lookup yields CDR1 LNHDA and CDR2 SQIVND (reference sequence). With V trimmed by 5 bases and J by 5 bases, 12 bases remained unmatched.

The sample holds one count of this clone. The chain recombines TRBV30 with TRBJ1-1; 9 bases map to TRBD1. Germline V lookup: CDR1 GTSNPN, CDR2 SVGIG (reference sequence). The CDR3 covers 14 residues. J lost 5 bases, V lost 0 bases, and 4 bases had no gene match. The CDR3 region is CAWSVLQGATEAFF. As DNA, the CDR3 is TGTGCCTGGAGTGTACTACAGGGGGCAACTGAAGCTTTCTTT.

The chain links TRBV5-4 to TRBJ1-4; perhaps TRBD1 as D (6 bases). Germline values: CDR1 SGHNT, CDR2 YYREEE (reference sequence). The CDR3 sequence is 16 residues long. The V end lost 0 bases, the J end lost 4 bases, and 13 bases lay between the germline ends. CDR3 sequence: CASSLGPDSYNEKLFF. Here the CDR3 DNA reads TGTGCCAGCAGCTTGGGCCCGGACAGCTATAATGAAAAACTGTTTTTT.

The chain employs TRBV5-1 and TRBJ2-5; perhaps TRBD2 as D (7 bases). Trimming stripped 1 base from V and 2 bases from J, with 15 bases between. This CDR3 spans 16 amino acids. Per the germline V gene, CDR1 is SGHRS and CDR2 is YFSETQ. CDR3 in DNA: TGCGCCAGCAGCTTGTCGCCACAGGGAGGGCAAGAGACCCAGTACTTC. This translates into CASSLSPQGGQETQYF.